The clone carrying this T cell receptor (beta chain) has a handful of counts. This entry belongs to a study of OX40 agonist ivuxolimab in advanced cancers. Data came from immunoSEQ multiplex PCR; TCRdb stores just in-frame clones and leaves some out. The table has 72,000 or so clones, nearly 90% seen once. Germline loops: CDR1 MDHEN, CDR2 SYDVKM. V was shortened by 6 bases and J by 3 bases, with 11 bases between the two germline ends. The length of the CDR3 is 13 residues. The sample in question was CD4+ or CD8+ T cells sorted from blood, obtained in a trial of the OX40 agonist ivuxolimab. The rearrangement joins TRBV28 to TRBJ2-5, with no clear D. This receptor was taken from an adult with an advanced solid tumor such as melanoma, head and neck, liver or kidney cancer. As DNA, the CDR3 is TGTGCCAGCAGGGAGATGGATAAAGAGACCCAGTACTTC. As protein: CASREMDKETQYF.